This T cell receptor (beta chain) stems from a study of blood T cells in healthy people across ages. The overall study: Roughly one uniquely barcoded beta molecule per two T cells was captured.

Using a J-beta primer mix together with a sample-barcoded 5' primer, a second PCR was run for roughly 6 to 12 cycles. One entry per CDR3 protein, called by TCRdb with MiXCR from the 5' RACE reads. Here the sample spans 1.5 million to 2 million distinct CDR3 sequences, approximately 39% being singletons. This clonotype was seen once. Donor samples were obtained from healthy Caucasian individuals from Russia, aged roughly 6 to 95. The sample was blood. The receptor comes from a human donor in good health.

CDR3 coding DNA: TGTGCCAGCAGAATAGGGGCCCATGGCTACACCTTC. Protein product: CASRIGAHGYTF. This chain connects TRBV12-3 or TRBV12-4 to TRBJ1-2; TRBD1 is a possible D gene (5 bases). The CDR3 sequence is 12 residues long. V lost 6 bases to trimming and J lost 6 bases, with 11 bases between them.